The 27 T cell receptor beta chains below were found in one sample sequenced in a study of PD-1 blockade in mismatch repair-deficient tumors. The time point here: 10-day in vitro stimulation with candidate neoantigen peptide 3. These TCRs are of unknown antigen specificity. Assay used: immunoSEQ multiplex PCR; TCRdb lists only in-frame clones, some missing. The data show about 9,500 clones, just over 90% seen once. Sequencing used cells cultured in vitro, obtained from a patient treated with pembrolizumab. The receptors derive from an adult with mismatch repair-deficient cancer.

The chain uses TRBV27 and TRBJ1-3, with D perhaps TRBD1 (5 bases). The CDR3 totals 14 residues. Looked up from germline, CDR1 is MNHEY and CDR2 is SMNVEV (reference sequence). V lost 6 bases and J lost 0, with 9 bases in between. This CDR3 reads CASSPRGSGNTIYF. For the CDR3, the DNA is TGTGCCAGCAGCCCAAGGGGCTCTGGAAACACCATATATTTT.

The gene calls are TRBV7-3 and TRBJ2-2; TRBD2 aligns across 7 bases. Germline CDR1 SGHTA, CDR2 FQGTGA. The V and J ends lost 5 bases and 1 base, in that order; junction bases with no gene match: 10. CDR3 length equals 17 residues. The CDR3 sequence is CASSPTAAGVNTGELFF. CDR3 sequence (DNA): TGTGCCAGCAGCCCCACGGCGGCGGGGGTGAACACCGGGGAGCTGTTTTTT.

The CDR3 sequence: CASSQDPSKETQYF. CDR3 bases: TGTGCCAGCAGCCAAGATCCTAGCAAAGAGACCCAGTACTTC. J is TRBJ2-5 and V is TRBV4-2, with D perhaps matching TRBD2 (5 bases). CDR1 LGHNA and CDR2 YNFKEQ come from the germline V gene. CDR3 length: 14 residues. V shed 0 bases and J shed 3 bases, with 8 bases lying between them.

The gene calls are TRBV18 and TRBJ2-3; 7 positions agree with TRBD1. In germline, CDR1 is KGHSH, CDR2 LQKENI. The CDR3 loop spans 16 amino acids. The J segment lost 2 bases and the V segment lost 4 bases, leaving 9 bases of the junction unmatched. The CDR3 DNA sequence: TGTGCCAGCTCACTTACCGGGACAGTCAACACAGATACGCAGTATTTT. This translates into CASSLTGTVNTDTQYF.

The gene calls are TRBV18 and TRBJ2-1; D call uncertain. The CDR3 has 15 residues. Germline V gene data show CDR1 as KGHSH and CDR2 as LQKENI. V was shortened by 3 bases and J by 0 bases, with 9 bases between the two germline ends. Here the CDR3 DNA reads TGTGCCAGCTCACCGAAGGAGACCTCCTACAATGAGCAGTTCTTC. This gives the protein CASSPKETSYNEQFF.

The J gene is TRBJ2-5, the V gene TRBV7-2, with D perhaps TRBD2 (6 bases). Germline loops: CDR1 SGHTA, CDR2 FQGNSA. V was pared by 1 base and J by 5 bases, with 14 bases between. The CDR3 runs to 15 residues. The CDR3 sequence: CASSLVGWAGETQYF. The CDR3 nucleotides read TGTGCCAGCAGCTTAGTTGGGTGGGCGGGGGAGACCCAGTACTTC.

This clone was detected once. The V gene is TRBV6-5, the J gene TRBJ2-2; D is unclear. V lost 2 bases and J lost 8, with 12 bases in between. Germline assignment: CDR1 MNHEY and CDR2 SVGAGI. The CDR3 is 14 residues long. The chain's CDR3 is CASSYTPGFGELFF. In DNA form, the CDR3 reads TGTGCCAGCAGTTACACGCCTGGGTTTGGGGAGCTGTTTTTT.

The chain recombines TRBV9 with TRBJ2-4, with TRBD1 identical over 9 bases. CDR3 size: 18 residues. V trimming: 3 bases; J trimming: 2 bases; junction bases outside the gene matches: 12. Per the germline V gene, CDR1 is SGDLS and CDR2 is YYNGEE. This chain's CDR3 is CASSEGPGTGTTKNIQYF. The DNA for the CDR3 is TGTGCCAGCAGCGAAGGGCCGGGGACAGGGACCACCAAAAACATTCAGTACTTC.

The chain is built from TRBV7-9 and TRBJ2-1; D perhaps matches TRBD2 (5 bases). CDR3 length: 13 amino acids. Looked up from germline, CDR1 is SEHNR and CDR2 is FQNEAQ (reference sequence). Trimming removed 4 bases at V and 9 bases at J, with 13 bases between. The CDR3: CASSSSEVGEQFF. CDR3 nucleotide sequence: TGTGCCAGCAGCTCCTCGGAGGTAGGTGAGCAGTTCTTC.

This chain joins TRBV21-1 and TRBJ2-2; the table's D call, TRBD2, has no DNA check behind it. TRBV21-1 is given as a pseudogene. There are 17 residues in the CDR3. DNA of the CDR3: TGTGCCAGCAGCAACCCCTGGACTAGCGAGAACACCGGGGAGCTGTTTTTT. Translating gives CASSNPWTSENTGELFF.

The DNA of the CDR3 is TGCGCCAGCAGCTCACAGGGGGGGAACACTGAAGCTTTCTTT. Its protein product is CASSSQGGNTEAFF. The chain is built from TRBV5-1 and TRBJ1-1; 8 bases are shared with TRBD1. With 3 bases clipped from V and 1 base from J, the junction kept 2 bases outside the gene matches. This CDR3 is 14 amino acids long. Germline CDR1 SGHRS, CDR2 YFSETQ.

The CDR3 DNA follows: TGCGCCAGCAGCTCGGCAGGGAGTTCAGCATACGAGCAGTACTTC. Protein sequence: CASSSAGSSAYEQYF. This sequence joins TRBV5-1 and TRBJ2-7, with D perhaps matching TRBD1 or TRBD2 (5 bases each). V was pared by 3 bases and J by 4 bases, with 17 bases between. CDR1 is SGHRS and CDR2 is YFSETQ in the germline V gene. This CDR3 contains 15 residues.

The genes are TRBV27 and TRBJ2-1, with no clear D. Looked up from germline, CDR1 is MNHEY and CDR2 is SMNVEV (reference sequence). V gave up 6 bases and J gave up 2 bases, with 8 bases separating them. The CDR3 is 13 residues long. CDR3 region: CASRGFAYNEQFF. The CDR3, as DNA: TGTGCCAGCAGAGGTTTCGCCTACAATGAGCAGTTCTTC.

CDR3 in amino acids: CASSQFTDTQYF. Here the CDR3 DNA reads TGTGCCAGCAGCCAGTTTACAGATACGCAGTATTTT. The chain employs TRBV7-9 and TRBJ2-3, with D hard to call. This CDR3 has 12 residues. Trimming cost V 5 bases and J 3 bases, with 6 bases left between them. Looked up from germline, CDR1 is SEHNR and CDR2 is FQNEAQ (reference sequence).

The chain couples TRBV5-4 to TRBJ2-3, with TRBD1 matching 12 bases. The CDR3 length is 18 residues. In germline, CDR1 is SGHNT, CDR2 YYREEE (reference sequence). V trimming: 3 bases; J trimming: 3 bases; junction bases outside the gene matches: 11. The CDR3 coding sequence is TGTGCCAGCAGCTCCGGCGGGACAGGGGGCTCGAGGACAGATACGCAGTATTTT. This gives the protein CASSSGGTGGSRTDTQYF.

The chain links TRBV7-9 to TRBJ1-3, with D unresolved. Trimming cost V 5 bases and J 1 base, with 12 bases left between them. There are 15 residues in the CDR3. Germline CDR1 is SEHNR and CDR2 is FQNEAQ (reference sequence). CDR3 residues: CASSPLTGSGNTIYF. The DNA of the CDR3 is TGTGCCAGCAGCCCCCTGACGGGTTCTGGAAACACCATATATTTT.

The chain uses TRBV28 and TRBJ1-1, with no clear D. The V gene lost 6 bases and the J gene lost 0 bases, with 20 bases spanning the gap. The CDR3 contains 17 residues. Germline CDR1 and CDR2: MDHEN and SYDVKM. The CDR3 reads CASSPMRGKGMNTEAFF. CDR3 bases: TGTGCCAGCAGCCCGATGCGGGGAAAGGGTATGAACACTGAAGCTTTCTTT.

The rearrangement joins TRBV30 to TRBJ1-5; D ambiguous. Germline V gene sequence: CDR1 GTSNPN, CDR2 SVGIG (reference sequence). The CDR3 has 15 residues. V lost 0 bases and J 5 bases, leaving 14 bases between the germline ends. CDR3 sequence: CAWSVRSTNDQPQHF. The CDR3 DNA sequence: TGTGCCTGGAGTGTACGGTCAACAAACGATCAGCCCCAGCATTTT.

The chain uses TRBV5-1 and TRBJ2-2, with 8 bases matching TRBD2. Germline V gene lookup returns CDR1 SGHRS and CDR2 YFSETQ. The V and J ends lost 4 bases and 2 bases, in that order; junction bases with no gene match: 7. This CDR3 has 16 amino acids. The CDR3 nucleotides are TGCGCCAGCAGCACCCGCGGGGGGCATAACACCGGGGAGCTGTTTTTT. Translated: CASSTRGGHNTGELFF.

The chain combines TRBV5-1 with TRBJ2-3; 8 positions match TRBD2. With V trimmed by 0 bases and J by 7 bases, 7 bases remained unmatched. The CDR3 length is 15 residues. Looked up from germline, CDR1 is SGHRS and CDR2 is YFSETQ. This CDR3 reads CASSLGGLALYTQYF. As DNA, the CDR3 is TGCGCCAGCAGCTTGGGTGGACTAGCTCTGTATACGCAGTATTTT.

The chain employs TRBV18 and TRBJ2-1, with D maybe TRBD2 (5 bases). V was trimmed by 2 bases and J by 2 bases, leaving 7 bases between them. The CDR3 is 14 amino acids. Germline assignment: CDR1 KGHSH and CDR2 LQKENI. The CDR3 sequence: CASSPAGTYNEQFF. The CDR3 coding sequence is TGTGCCAGCTCACCAGCCGGGACCTACAATGAGCAGTTCTTC.

This clone was recorded only once. The rearrangement uses TRBV7-9 and TRBJ2-1; D tentatively fits TRBD1 or TRBD2 (5 bases each). Trimming shortened V by 6 bases and J by 0 bases, and 12 bases separated the two germline ends. This CDR3 is built from 15 residues. Germline-derived CDR1 and CDR2 are SEHNR and FQNEAQ (reference sequence). CDR3 in DNA: TGTGCCAGCAGGGACTGGGGGAGCTCCTACAATGAGCAGTTCTTC. It specifies CASRDWGSSYNEQFF.

The chain carries TRBV11-2 and TRBJ2-1; either TRBD1 or TRBD2 may supply D (5 bases each). This CDR3 has 15 residues. The germline V gene has CDR1 SGHAT and CDR2 FQNNGV. Trimming shortened V by 2 bases and J by 2 bases, and 10 bases separated the two germline ends. CDR3 in DNA: TGTGCCAGCAGCTTAACGAGGGGCCCCTACAATGAGCAGTTCTTC. Protein sequence: CASSLTRGPYNEQFF.

V and J are TRBV9 and TRBJ2-7, with TRBD1 identical over 11 bases. With V trimmed by 0 bases and J by 3 bases, 17 bases remained unmatched. Looked up from germline, CDR1 is SGDLS and CDR2 is YYNGEE. This CDR3 contains 20 residues. The CDR3 bases are TGTGCCAGCAGCGTAGTTAGGTTTAGACTCCCGGGACAGGGGGGCTACGAGCAGTACTTC. Encoded protein: CASSVVRFRLPGQGGYEQYF.

The gene calls are TRBV6-1 and TRBJ1-2; D is perhaps TRBD1 (6 bases). CDR1 MNHNS and CDR2 SASEGT come from the germline V gene. The CDR3 runs 15 residues. V lost 3 bases, J lost 8 bases, and 19 bases lay in between. The chain's CDR3 is CASSDNHAIRGGYTF. The CDR3 DNA reads as TGTGCCAGCAGTGACAATCACGCGATAAGGGGGGGCTACACCTTC.

The chain carries TRBV19 and TRBJ1-6, with TRBD1 as a possible D gene (6 bases). V lost 4 bases to trimming and J lost 6 bases, with 19 bases between them. The CDR3 contains 17 residues. Germline V CDR1 and CDR2: LNHDA, SQIVND (reference sequence). Here the CDR3 DNA reads TGTGCCAGTAGTAGGAGTCCAGCAGGGGATAGTAATTCACCCCTCCACTTT. Translation gives CASSRSPAGDSNSPLHF.

The V gene is TRBV27, the J gene TRBJ1-3; D remains unclear. This CDR3 contains 14 residues. V lost 6 bases and J 4 bases, leaving 13 bases between the germline ends. In germline, CDR1 is MNHEY, CDR2 SMNVEV (reference sequence). Written as DNA, the CDR3 is TGTGCCAGCAGCCCCGTTCGCGGCGGAAACACCATATATTTT. It specifies CASSPVRGGNTIYF.